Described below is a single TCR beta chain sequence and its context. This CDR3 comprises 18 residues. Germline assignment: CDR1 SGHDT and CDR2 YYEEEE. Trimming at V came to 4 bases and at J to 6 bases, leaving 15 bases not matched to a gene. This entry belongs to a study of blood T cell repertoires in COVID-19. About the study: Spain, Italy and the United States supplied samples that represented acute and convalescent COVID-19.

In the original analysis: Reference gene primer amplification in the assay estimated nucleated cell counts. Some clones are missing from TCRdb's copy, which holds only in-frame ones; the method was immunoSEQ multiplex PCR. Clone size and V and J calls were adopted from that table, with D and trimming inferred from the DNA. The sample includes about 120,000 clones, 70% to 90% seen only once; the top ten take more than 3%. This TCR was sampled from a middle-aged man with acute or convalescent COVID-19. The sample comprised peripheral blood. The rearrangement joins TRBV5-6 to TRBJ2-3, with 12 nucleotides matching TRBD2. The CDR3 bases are TGTGCCAGCAGCGCTACTAGCGGGGGGACCTCCCTTTCCGATACGCAGTATTTT. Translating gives CASSATSGGTSLSDTQYF.